The 30 T cell receptor beta chains in this list originate from one sample, sequenced in a study of cytomegalovirus exposure and HLA in healthy donors. Sequencing used immunoSEQ multiplex PCR; TCRdb keeps in-frame clones, though not all of them. The repertoire includes around 160,000 clones, 84% of them detected once, and roughly 10% sits in the top ten. The sequenced material came from PBMCs. The receptors were sampled from a man aged 30-40 years in good health and CMV-seropositive.

This chain joins TRBV20-1 and TRBJ1-1; D is undetermined. The ends were cut back, 3 bases at V and 8 bases at J, with 10 bases in the middle. There are 11 residues in the CDR3. Germline loops: CDR1 DFQATT, CDR2 SNEGSKA (reference sequence). This chain's CDR3 is CSAREAREAFF. The CDR3, as DNA: TGCAGTGCTAGGGAGGCCAGGGAAGCTTTCTTT.

The rearrangement uses TRBV10-3 and TRBJ1-1, with D possibly TRBD1 on 5 matching bases. Trimming took off 2 bases at V and 2 bases at J, with 12 bases between the two ends. CDR3 length: 15 amino acids. Looked up from germline, CDR1 is ENHRY and CDR2 is SYGVKD. CDR3 coding DNA: TGTGCCATCAGTGAGAGGGACTTACGCAACACTGAAGCTTTCTTT. Its protein is CAISERDLRNTEAFF.

The chain couples TRBV2 to TRBJ1-2; 9 bases are shared with TRBD1. The CDR3 sequence is 13 residues long. CDR1 SNHLY and CDR2 FYNNEI come from the germline V gene. Germline trimming cut 6 bases from V and 3 bases from J; bases unmatched to any gene: 2. The CDR3 spells CASSRTGDYGYTF. DNA for the CDR3: TGTGCCAGCAGCCGGACAGGGGACTATGGCTACACCTTC.

This clone occurred once. The CDR3 protein is CAIRIDRYEQYF. The CDR3 bases are TGTGCCATCAGGATAGACAGATACGAGCAGTACTTC. V is TRBV10-3 and J is TRBJ2-7; possibly TRBD1 for D (5 bases). Germline V gives CDR1 ENHRY, CDR2 SYGVKD. The CDR3 extends over 12 amino acids. Trimming shortened V by 6 bases and J by 4 bases, and 10 bases separated the two germline ends.

This clone is a singleton in its sample. The V call is TRBV29-1, the J call TRBJ2-1; perhaps TRBD2 as D (6 bases). Germline V lookup: CDR1 SQVTM, CDR2 ANQGSEA. This CDR3 is built from 14 residues. Trimming stripped 2 bases from V and 3 bases from J, with 11 bases between. CDR3 coding DNA: TGCAGCGTTGAACGGCGGGACGGCTACAATGAGCAGTTCTTC. It codes for CSVERRDGYNEQFF.

The chain employs TRBV7-9 and TRBJ1-2; D not resolved. The CDR3 sequence is 13 residues long. The V end lost 1 base, the J end lost 3 bases, and 6 bases lay between the germline ends. Germline V CDR1 and CDR2: SEHNR, FQNEAQ (reference sequence). This CDR3 reads CASSLEGDYGYTF. The CDR3 DNA sequence: TGTGCCAGCAGCTTAGAGGGAGACTATGGCTACACCTTC.

J is TRBJ1-2 and V is TRBV5-4, with D possibly being TRBD1 (5 bases). V was cut by 2 bases and J by 3 bases, with 11 bases left in between. This CDR3 is 14 amino acids long. The germline V gene encodes CDR1 SGHNT and CDR2 YYREEE (reference sequence). CDR3 in amino acids: CASSFKGADYGYTF. The CDR3 coding sequence is TGTGCCAGCAGCTTTAAAGGGGCTGACTATGGCTACACCTTC.

The CDR3: CASSSPSSGPREQYF. CDR3 DNA sequence: TGTGCCAGCAGCTCCCCCTCTAGCGGTCCTCGGGAGCAGTACTTC. The chain joins TRBV28 to TRBJ2-7, with TRBD2 identical over 7 bases. From germline, CDR1 is MDHEN and CDR2 SYDVKM. The V segment lost 6 bases and the J segment 7 bases; nucleotides outside the gene matches: 15. The CDR3 is made up of 15 amino acids. The entire variable domain, with the rest obtained from reference TRBV28 and TRBJ2-7, is as follows: DVKVTQSSRYLVKRTGEKVFLECVQDMDHENMFWYRQDPGLGLRLIYFSYDVKMKEKGDIPEGYSVSREKKERFSLILESASTNQTSMYLCASSSPSSGPREQYFGPGTRLTVT.

The rearrangement joins TRBV30 to TRBJ1-2; TRBD1 aligns across 8 bases. From germline, CDR1 is GTSNPN and CDR2 SVGIG (reference sequence). V lost 0 bases and J lost 4; bases outside the gene matches: 22. The CDR3 has 20 residues. In DNA, the CDR3 is TGTGCCTGGAGTGTATCGCTATTTCGGACAGGGTATGGGGCAGTCTATGGCTACACCTTC. This translates into CAWSVSLFRTGYGAVYGYTF.

J is TRBJ2-7 and V is TRBV7-2, with 7 bases identical to TRBD2. The germline CDR1 and CDR2 sequences are SGHTA and FQGNSA. The CDR3 extends over 14 amino acids. The junction had 4 bases not matched to a gene; V was cut back by 3 bases and J by 2 bases. The CDR3 bases are TGTGCCAGCAGCTTGGGCCTAGCGGCCTACGAGCAGTACTTC. It translates to CASSLGLAAYEQYF.

Only one count was recorded for this clone. The chain combines TRBV5-6 with TRBJ2-5; tentative D call: TRBD2 (6 bases). This CDR3 is built from 13 residues. V was cut by 1 base and J by 5 bases, with 9 bases left in between. CDR1 and CDR2 from the germline V gene are SGHDT and YYEEEE. This chain's CDR3 is CASSLPGRETQYF. The DNA of the CDR3 is TGTGCCAGCAGCTTGCCGGGGAGGGAGACCCAGTACTTC.

This clone appeared a single time. In nucleotides, the CDR3 is TGTGCCAGCAGTTTGGTGCAGGGCACTGAAGCTTTCTTT. The encoded protein is CASSLVQGTEAFF. The J gene is TRBJ1-1, the V gene TRBV28; possibly TRBD1 for D (5 bases). The V end was cut by 3 bases, the J end by 4 bases, with 9 bases between. CDR1 is MDHEN, CDR2 SYDVKM, per germline. The CDR3 length is 13 residues.

The V call is TRBV6-4, the J call TRBJ2-1, with 11 positions matching TRBD1. The CDR3 has 14 amino acids. Germline V gene data show CDR1 as MRHNA and CDR2 as SNTAGT. Trimming removed 6 bases from V and 6 bases from J; junction bases left unmatched: 4. The CDR3 loop reads CASSQGTGGNEQFF. CDR3 coding DNA: TGTGCCAGCAGCCAGGGGACAGGGGGCAATGAGCAGTTCTTC.

This clone was counted a single time. This rearrangement joins TRBV7-6 to TRBJ2-7; a possible D gene is TRBD2 (7 bases). V dropped 5 bases and J dropped 10 bases, with 30 bases sitting between them. Germline-derived CDR1 and CDR2 are SGHVS and FNYEAQ. This CDR3 region has 17 residues. CDR3 protein: CASSRTRETSGSGQQYF. In nucleotides, the CDR3 is TGTGCCAGCAGCCGCACGCGGGAGACTAGTGGATCGGGACAACAGTACTTC.

This sequence joins TRBV2 and TRBJ2-7; TRBD2 matches at 8 bases. This CDR3 is 11 amino acids long. The V gene's germline CDR1 is SNHLY and CDR2 FYNNEI. The J segment lost 8 bases and the V segment lost 7 bases, leaving 4 bases of the junction unmatched. CDR3 DNA sequence: TGTGCCAGCACCCTTAGCGGGAAGCAGTACTTC. It specifies CASTLSGKQYF.

The V and J genes are TRBV27 and TRBJ1-2; perhaps TRBD1 as D (5 bases). CDR1 MNHEY and CDR2 SMNVEV come from the germline V gene (reference sequence). The CDR3 loop spans 16 amino acids. With 5 bases removed from V and 4 bases from J, the gap between germline ends came to 20 bases. CDR3 protein: CASSANGARGGYGYTF. The CDR3 DNA follows: TGTGCCAGCAGTGCAAATGGGGCCCGGGGGGGCTATGGCTACACCTTC.

The chain couples TRBV28 to TRBJ1-1; TRBD1 matches 11 bases. The J segment lost 5 bases and the V segment lost 3 bases, leaving 5 bases of the junction unmatched. CDR1 is MDHEN, CDR2 SYDVKM, per germline. There are 15 residues in the CDR3. The chain's CDR3 is CASSFGTGGRTEAFF. The CDR3 nucleotides read TGTGCCAGCAGTTTCGGGACAGGGGGTAGGACTGAAGCTTTCTTT.

The chain employs TRBV11-2 and TRBJ2-7; 9 nucleotides agree with TRBD2. Per the germline V gene, CDR1 is SGHAT and CDR2 is FQNNGV. J was trimmed by 9 bases and V by 5 bases; bases with no gene match: 11. The CDR3 loop spans 14 amino acids. CDR3 nucleotide sequence: TGTGCCAGCAGCCCCTGGACTAGCGTGGAAGGGCAGTACTTC. Translated: CASSPWTSVEGQYF.

The chain recombines TRBV6-4 with TRBJ1-1; 8 bases fit TRBD1. V lost 6 bases to trimming and J lost 1 base; unmatched junction nucleotides: 4. This CDR3 has 14 amino acids. Germline V CDR1 and CDR2: MRHNA, SNTAGT. The CDR3 is CASRIDRGNTEAFF. The CDR3 DNA reads TGTGCCAGCAGGATCGACAGGGGGAACACTGAAGCTTTCTTT.

On this clone itself: The sample contains more than one DNA sequence encoding this CDR3. The V and J genes are TRBV29-1 and TRBJ2-2, with TRBD1 as a possible D gene (7 bases). Germline CDR1 SQVTM, CDR2 ANQGSEA. V was pared by 6 bases and J by 5 bases, with 13 bases between. The CDR3 covers 13 residues. The chain's CDR3 is CSVSQGGTGELFF. Written as DNA, the CDR3 is TGCAGCGTATCTCAGGGGGGAACCGGGGAGCTGTTTTTT.

Ten or more counts support this clone. This chain uses TRBV9 with TRBJ2-3; no reliable D call. The germline V gene has CDR1 SGDLS and CDR2 YYNGEE. Trimming stripped 0 bases from V and 2 bases from J, with 10 bases between. CDR3 length equals 15 residues. The CDR3 sequence is CASSVGLGVTDTQYF. CDR3 DNA sequence: TGTGCCAGCAGCGTAGGTTTAGGAGTCACAGATACGCAGTATTTT.

The rearrangement joins TRBV30 to TRBJ1-6; D is unresolved. The ends were cut back, 5 bases at V and 9 bases at J, with 17 bases in the middle. The CDR3 spans 14 residues. Per the germline V gene, CDR1 is GTSNPN and CDR2 is SVGIG (reference sequence). The chain's CDR3 is CAWGTTHLGSPLHF. DNA of the CDR3: TGTGCCTGGGGCACGACTCATTTGGGTTCACCCCTCCACTTT.

A single count supports this clone. The chain links TRBV7-9 to TRBJ2-7; 9 bases align to TRBD1. This CDR3 has 12 residues. Germline CDR1 and CDR2: SEHNR and FQNEAQ (reference sequence). V was pared by 4 bases and J by 6 bases, with 1 base of the junction left unmatched. The CDR3 reads CASSSGQGEQYF. The CDR3 DNA reads TGTGCCAGCAGCTCGGGACAGGGCGAGCAGTACTTC.

The chain couples TRBV6-5 to TRBJ2-1; possibly TRBD2 for D (6 bases). In germline, CDR1 is MNHEY, CDR2 SVGAGI. The ends were cut back, 6 bases at V and 4 bases at J, with 16 bases in the middle. This CDR3 has 15 amino acids. The chain's CDR3 is CASSPGTGTYNEQFF. For the CDR3, the DNA is TGTGCCAGCAGCCCCGGGACTGGGACTTACAATGAGCAGTTCTTC.

The V call is TRBV29-1, the J call TRBJ1-5; 11 bases line up with TRBD1. CDR3 length: 14 residues. The V gene's germline CDR1 is SQVTM and CDR2 ANQGSEA. Trimming removed 6 bases from V and 3 bases from J; junction bases left unmatched: 4. The CDR3 region is CSVGDRGVNQPQHF. The CDR3 DNA follows: TGCAGCGTGGGGGACAGGGGGGTCAATCAGCCCCAGCATTTT.

CDR3 coding DNA: TGTGCCAGCAGCCAAGACCCGGGAGGGGAGACCCAGTACTTC. Amino acids: CASSQDPGGETQYF. The rearrangement joins TRBV4-2 to TRBJ2-5; 8 bases are shared with TRBD2. CDR3 length equals 14 residues. Germline assignment: CDR1 LGHNA and CDR2 YNFKEQ. The junction had 2 bases not matched to a gene; V was cut back by 0 bases and J by 5 bases.

This clone was recorded a few times. CDR3 in amino acids: CASSLDSGRGNTIYF. The CDR3 coding sequence is TGTGCCAGCAGCTTAGATTCGGGAAGGGGAAACACCATATATTTT. The rearrangement joins TRBV11-2 to TRBJ1-3, with D hard to call. V was cut by 0 bases and J by 4 bases, with 10 bases left in between. Germline V CDR1 and CDR2: SGHAT, FQNNGV. The CDR3 consists of 15 residues. Complete variable domain (other parts from reference TRBV11-2 and TRBJ1-3): EAGVAQSPRYKIIEKRQSVAFWCNPISGHATLYWYQQILGQGPKLLIQFQNNGVVDDSQLPKDRFSAERLKGVDSTLKIQPAKLEDSAVYLCASSLDSGRGNTIYFGEGSWLTVV.

The J gene is TRBJ2-5, the V gene TRBV4-3; TRBD2 matches at 12 bases. Germline V gene lookup returns CDR1 LGHNA and CDR2 YSLEER. CDR3 size: 16 residues. V lost 0 bases to trimming and J lost 5 bases; unmatched junction nucleotides: 4. The DNA for the CDR3 is TGCGCCAGCAGCCAAGATCCTAGCGGGGGGGCCGAGACCCAGTACTTC. It specifies CASSQDPSGGAETQYF.

The rearrangement links TRBV7-2 to TRBJ1-1, with unresolved D. CDR3 length: 12 amino acids. The germline V gene has CDR1 SGHTA and CDR2 FQGNSA. Trimming removed 0 bases from V and 8 bases from J, with 7 bases in between. The CDR3 bases are TGTGCCAGCAGCTTAGCGCTAGAGGAAGCTTTCTTT. Its translation is CASSLALEEAFF.

The chain has TRBV5-1 and TRBJ1-6, with D tentatively TRBD1 (5 bases). The V end lost 5 bases, the J end lost 9 bases, and 15 bases lay between the germline ends. This CDR3 contains 14 residues. Looked up from germline, CDR1 is SGHRS and CDR2 is YFSETQ. The CDR3 DNA follows: TGCGCCAGCAGGGCGGGGCTCGATGCTTCACCCCTCCACTTT. It is translated as CASRAGLDASPLHF.